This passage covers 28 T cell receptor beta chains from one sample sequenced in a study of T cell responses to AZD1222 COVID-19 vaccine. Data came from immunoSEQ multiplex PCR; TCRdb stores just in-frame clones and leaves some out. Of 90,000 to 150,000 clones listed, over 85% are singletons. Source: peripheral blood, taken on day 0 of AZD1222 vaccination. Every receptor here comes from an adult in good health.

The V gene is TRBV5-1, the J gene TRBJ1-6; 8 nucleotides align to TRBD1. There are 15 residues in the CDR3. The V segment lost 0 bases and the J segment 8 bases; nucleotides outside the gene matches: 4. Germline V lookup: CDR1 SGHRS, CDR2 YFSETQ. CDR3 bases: TGCGCCAGCAGCTTGGTTCAGGGGGCAGATTCACCCCTCCACTTT. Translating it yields CASSLVQGADSPLHF.

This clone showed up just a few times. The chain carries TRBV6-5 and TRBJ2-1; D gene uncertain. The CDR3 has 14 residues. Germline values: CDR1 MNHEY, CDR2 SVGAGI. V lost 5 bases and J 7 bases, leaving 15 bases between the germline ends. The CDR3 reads CASSLGSDGNEQFF. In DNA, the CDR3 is TGTGCCAGCAGTCTCGGTTCCGACGGAAATGAGCAGTTCTTC.

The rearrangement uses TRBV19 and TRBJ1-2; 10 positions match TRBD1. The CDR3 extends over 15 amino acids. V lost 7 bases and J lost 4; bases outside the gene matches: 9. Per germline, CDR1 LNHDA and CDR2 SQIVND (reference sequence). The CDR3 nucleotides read TGTGCCAGTACCGAAGGGACAGGGGCCGCCTATGGCTACACCTTC. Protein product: CASTEGTGAAYGYTF.

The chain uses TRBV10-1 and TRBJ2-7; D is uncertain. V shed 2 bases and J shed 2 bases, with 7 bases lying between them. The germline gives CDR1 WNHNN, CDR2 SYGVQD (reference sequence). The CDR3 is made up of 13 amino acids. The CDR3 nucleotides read TGCGCCAGCAGTGAGGGCCCCGCCTACGAGCAGTACTTC. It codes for CASSEGPAYEQYF.

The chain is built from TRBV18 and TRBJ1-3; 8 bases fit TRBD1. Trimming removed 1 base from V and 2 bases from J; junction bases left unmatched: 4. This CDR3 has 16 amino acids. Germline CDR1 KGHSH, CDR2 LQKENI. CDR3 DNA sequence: TGTGCCAGCTCACCACGGACAGGGTACACTGGAAACACCATATATTTT. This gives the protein CASSPRTGYTGNTIYF.

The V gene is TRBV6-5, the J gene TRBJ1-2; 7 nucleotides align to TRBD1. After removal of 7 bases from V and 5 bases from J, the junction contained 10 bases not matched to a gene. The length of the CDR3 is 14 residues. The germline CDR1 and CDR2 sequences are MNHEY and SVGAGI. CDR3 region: CASTHPGTAYGYTF. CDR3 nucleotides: TGTGCCAGCACTCACCCCGGGACAGCATATGGCTACACCTTC.

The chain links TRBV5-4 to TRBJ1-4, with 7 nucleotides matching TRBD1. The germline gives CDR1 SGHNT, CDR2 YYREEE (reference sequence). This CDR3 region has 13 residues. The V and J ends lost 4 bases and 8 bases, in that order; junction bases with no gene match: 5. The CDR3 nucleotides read TGTGCCAGCAGCGCGGACAGGCTGGAAAAACTGTTTTTT. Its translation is CASSADRLEKLFF.

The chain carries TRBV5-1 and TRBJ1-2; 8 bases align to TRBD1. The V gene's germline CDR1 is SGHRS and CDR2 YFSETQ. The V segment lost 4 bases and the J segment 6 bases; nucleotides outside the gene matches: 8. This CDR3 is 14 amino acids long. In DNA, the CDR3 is TGCGCCAGCAGCATTCAGACAGGGGATAATGGCTACACCTTC. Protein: CASSIQTGDNGYTF.

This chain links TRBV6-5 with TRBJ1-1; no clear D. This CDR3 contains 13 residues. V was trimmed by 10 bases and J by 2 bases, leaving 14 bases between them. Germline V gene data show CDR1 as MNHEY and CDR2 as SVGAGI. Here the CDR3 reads CATSGFPNTEAFF. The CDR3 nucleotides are TGTGCCACCTCCGGGTTTCCTAACACTGAAGCTTTCTTT.

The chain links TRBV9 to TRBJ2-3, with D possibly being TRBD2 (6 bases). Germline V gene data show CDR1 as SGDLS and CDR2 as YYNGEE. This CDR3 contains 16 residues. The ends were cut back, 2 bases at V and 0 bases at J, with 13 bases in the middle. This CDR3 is CASSVSGRTSTDTQYF. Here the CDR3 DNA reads TGTGCCAGCAGCGTGTCCGGGAGAACTAGCACAGATACGCAGTATTTT.

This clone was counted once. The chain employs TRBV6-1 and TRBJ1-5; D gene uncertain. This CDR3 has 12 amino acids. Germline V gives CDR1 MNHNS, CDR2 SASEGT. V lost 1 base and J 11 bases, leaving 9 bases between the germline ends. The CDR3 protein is CASSEEVMAQHF. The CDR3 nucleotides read TGTGCCAGCAGTGAAGAAGTAATGGCCCAGCATTTT.

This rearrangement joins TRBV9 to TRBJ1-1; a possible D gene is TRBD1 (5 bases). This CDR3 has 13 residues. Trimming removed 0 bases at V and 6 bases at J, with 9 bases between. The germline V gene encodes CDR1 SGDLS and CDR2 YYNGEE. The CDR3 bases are TGTGCCAGCAGCGTAGTAGGGGACGCTGAAGCTTTCTTT. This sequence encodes CASSVVGDAEAFF. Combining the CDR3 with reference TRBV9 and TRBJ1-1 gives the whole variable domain DSGVTQTPKHLITATGQRVTLRCSPRSGDLSVYWYQQSLDQGLQFLIQYYNGEERAKGNILERFSAQQFPDLHSELNLSSLELGDSALYFCASSVVGDAEAFFGQGTRLTVV.

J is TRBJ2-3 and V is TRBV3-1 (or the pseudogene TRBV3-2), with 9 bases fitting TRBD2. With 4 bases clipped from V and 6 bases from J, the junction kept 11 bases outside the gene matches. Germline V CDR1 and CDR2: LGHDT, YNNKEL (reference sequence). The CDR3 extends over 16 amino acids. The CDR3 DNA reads TGTGCCAGCAGCCTCTTGAGGCTAGCGGGGCGGGATACGCAGTATTTT. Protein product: CASSLLRLAGRDTQYF.

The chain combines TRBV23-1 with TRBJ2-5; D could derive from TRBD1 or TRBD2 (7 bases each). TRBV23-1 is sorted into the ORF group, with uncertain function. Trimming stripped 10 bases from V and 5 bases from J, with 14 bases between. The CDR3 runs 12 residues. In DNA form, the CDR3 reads TGCGCCACAAGACAGGGAGGGGAGACCCAGTACTTC. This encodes CATRQGGETQYF.

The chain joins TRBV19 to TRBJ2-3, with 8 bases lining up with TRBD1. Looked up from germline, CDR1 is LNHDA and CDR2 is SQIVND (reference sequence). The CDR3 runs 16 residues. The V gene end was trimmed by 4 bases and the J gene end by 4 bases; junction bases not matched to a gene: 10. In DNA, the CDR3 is TGTGCCAGTAGTACCGCAGGGGGCATGAGGGCAGATACGCAGTATTTT. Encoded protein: CASSTAGGMRADTQYF.

The CDR3 protein is CASSPRDRALSSPLHF. The CDR3 coding sequence is TGTGCCAGCAGCCCCCGGGACAGGGCCCTGAGTTCACCCCTCCACTTT. J is TRBJ1-6 and V is TRBV5-6; 9 positions match TRBD1. CDR3 length: 16 amino acids. J was trimmed by 9 bases and V by 4 bases; bases with no gene match: 11. Germline values: CDR1 SGHDT, CDR2 YYEEEE.

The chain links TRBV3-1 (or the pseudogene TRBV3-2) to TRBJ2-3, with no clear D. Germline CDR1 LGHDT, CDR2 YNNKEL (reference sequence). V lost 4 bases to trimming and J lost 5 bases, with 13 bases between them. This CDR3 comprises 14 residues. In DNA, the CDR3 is TGTGCCAGCAGCCCTCGGGTAAGCTTAGATACGCAGTATTTT. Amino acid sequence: CASSPRVSLDTQYF.

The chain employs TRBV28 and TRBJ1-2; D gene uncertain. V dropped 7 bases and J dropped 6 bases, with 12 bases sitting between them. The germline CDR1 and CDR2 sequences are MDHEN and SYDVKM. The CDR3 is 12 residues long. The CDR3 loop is CASMTPTNGYTF. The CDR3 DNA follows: TGTGCCAGCATGACCCCAACCAATGGCTACACCTTC.

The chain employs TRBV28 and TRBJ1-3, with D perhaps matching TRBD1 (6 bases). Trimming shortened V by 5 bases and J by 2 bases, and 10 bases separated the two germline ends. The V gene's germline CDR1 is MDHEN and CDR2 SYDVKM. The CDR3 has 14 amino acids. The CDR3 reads CASSERTAGNTIYF. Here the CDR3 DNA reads TGTGCCAGCAGTGAGCGGACAGCTGGAAACACCATATATTTT.

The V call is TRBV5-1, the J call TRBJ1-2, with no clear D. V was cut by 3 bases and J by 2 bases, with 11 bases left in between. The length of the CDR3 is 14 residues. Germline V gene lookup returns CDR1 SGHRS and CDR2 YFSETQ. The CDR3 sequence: CASSWSAGNYGYTF. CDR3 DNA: TGCGCCAGCAGCTGGAGCGCGGGGAACTATGGCTACACCTTC. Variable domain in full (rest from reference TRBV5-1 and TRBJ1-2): KAGVTQTPRYLIKTRGQQVTLSCSPISGHRSVSWYQQTPGQGLQFLFEYFSETQRNKGNFPGRFSGRQFSNSRSEMNVSTLELGDSALYLCASSWSAGNYGYTFGSGTRLTVV.

In DNA, the CDR3 is TGTGCCAGCACCCGACAGGGGGCCAACACTGAAGCTTTCTTT. Residues: CASTRQGANTEAFF. This chain links TRBV5-6 with TRBJ1-1; 10 bases agree with TRBD1. The V gene's germline CDR1 is SGHDT and CDR2 YYEEEE. Unmatched junction bases numbered 4, after V lost 6 bases and J lost 2 bases. This CDR3 has 14 amino acids. The variable domain in full, completed from reference TRBV5-6 and TRBJ1-1, reads DAGVTQSPTHLIKTRGQQVTLRCSPKSGHDTVSWYQQALGQGPQFIFQYYEEEERQRGNFPDRFSGHQFPNYSSELNVNALLLGDSALYLCASTRQGANTEAFFGQGTRLTVV.

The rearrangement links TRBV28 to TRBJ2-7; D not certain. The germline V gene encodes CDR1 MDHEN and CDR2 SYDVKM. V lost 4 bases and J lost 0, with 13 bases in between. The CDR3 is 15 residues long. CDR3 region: CASSSGPPLSYEQYF. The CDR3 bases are TGTGCCAGCAGTTCCGGACCCCCGCTCTCCTACGAGCAGTACTTC.

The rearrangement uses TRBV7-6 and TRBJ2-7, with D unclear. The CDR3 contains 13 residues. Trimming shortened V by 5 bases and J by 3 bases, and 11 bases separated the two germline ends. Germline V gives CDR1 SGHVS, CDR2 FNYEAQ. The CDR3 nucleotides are TGTGCCAGCAGCCCACACCAGGTCTACGAGCAGTACTTC. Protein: CASSPHQVYEQYF.

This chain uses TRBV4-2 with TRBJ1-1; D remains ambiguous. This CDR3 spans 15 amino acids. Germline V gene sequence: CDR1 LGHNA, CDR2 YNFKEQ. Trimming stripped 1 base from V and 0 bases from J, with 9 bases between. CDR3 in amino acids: CASSQAKGLNTEAFF. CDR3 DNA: TGTGCCAGCAGCCAAGCCAAGGGATTGAACACTGAAGCTTTCTTT.

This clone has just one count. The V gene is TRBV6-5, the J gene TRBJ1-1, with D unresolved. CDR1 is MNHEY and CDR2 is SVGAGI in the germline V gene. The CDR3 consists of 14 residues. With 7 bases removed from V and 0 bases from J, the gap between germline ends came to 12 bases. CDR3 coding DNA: TGTGCCAGCATTAAGGGATACATGAACACTGAAGCTTTCTTT. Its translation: CASIKGYMNTEAFF.

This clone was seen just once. CDR3 sequence (DNA): TGTGCCACCGGGACAGGCACAGATACGCAGTATTTT. Protein sequence: CATGTGTDTQYF. This sequence joins TRBV7-9 and TRBJ2-3, with 7 nucleotides matching TRBD1. The J segment lost 1 base and the V segment lost 10 bases, leaving 2 bases of the junction unmatched. Germline lookup yields CDR1 SEHNR and CDR2 FQNEAQ (reference sequence). This CDR3 is 12 amino acids long.

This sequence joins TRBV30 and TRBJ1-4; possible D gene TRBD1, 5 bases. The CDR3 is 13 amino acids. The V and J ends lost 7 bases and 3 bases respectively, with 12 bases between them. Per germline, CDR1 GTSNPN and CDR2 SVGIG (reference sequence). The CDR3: CASGWGANEKLFF. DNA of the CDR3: TGTGCCTCTGGTTGGGGGGCTAATGAAAAACTGTTTTTT.

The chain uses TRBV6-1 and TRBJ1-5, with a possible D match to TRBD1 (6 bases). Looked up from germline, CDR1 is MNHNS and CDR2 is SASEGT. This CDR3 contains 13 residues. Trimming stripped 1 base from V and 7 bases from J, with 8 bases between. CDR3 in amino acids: CASSEGGQQPQHF. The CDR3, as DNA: TGTGCCAGCAGTGAAGGGGGGCAGCAGCCCCAGCATTTT.